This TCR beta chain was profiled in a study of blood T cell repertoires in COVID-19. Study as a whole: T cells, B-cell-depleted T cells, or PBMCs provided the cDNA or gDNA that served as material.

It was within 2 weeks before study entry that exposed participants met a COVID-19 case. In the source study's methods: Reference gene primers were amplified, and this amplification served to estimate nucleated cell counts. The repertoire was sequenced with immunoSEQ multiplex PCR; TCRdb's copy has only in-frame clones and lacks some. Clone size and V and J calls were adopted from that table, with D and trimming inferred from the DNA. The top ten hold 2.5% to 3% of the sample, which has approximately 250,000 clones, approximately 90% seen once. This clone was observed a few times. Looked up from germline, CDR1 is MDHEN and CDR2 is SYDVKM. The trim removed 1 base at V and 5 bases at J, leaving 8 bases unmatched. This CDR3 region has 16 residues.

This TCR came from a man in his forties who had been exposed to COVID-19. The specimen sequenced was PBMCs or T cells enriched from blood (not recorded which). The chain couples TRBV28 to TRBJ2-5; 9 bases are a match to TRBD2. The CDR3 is CASSLSGSGRRETQYF. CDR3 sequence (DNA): TGTGCCAGCAGTTTATCCGGTAGCGGGAGACGCGAGACCCAGTACTTC.